The 10 T cell receptor beta chains listed next were all sequenced from one sample in a study of shared clonotypes between healthy human individuals. TCRdb keeps only in-frame clones here, not all; method: immunoSEQ multiplex PCR. The sample holds about 600,000 clones, almost 97% seen once. The sequencing sample was made of naive CD4+ T cells sorted from blood. Subset specified: CD45RA+ positively selected. The receptors here all came from a woman in her 30s in good health.

The chain has TRBV18 and TRBJ1-1; 10 bases are a match to TRBD1. This CDR3 has 13 amino acids. The trim removed 4 bases at V and 12 bases at J, leaving 8 bases unmatched. Per the germline V gene, CDR1 is KGHSH and CDR2 is LQKENI. CDR3 bases: TGTGCCAGCTCACGGTCGGGGGACAGGGGTACTTTCTTT. Translation gives CASSRSGDRGTFF.

The chain employs TRBV4-2 and TRBJ2-7, with no clear D. V dropped 0 bases and J dropped 0 bases, with 9 bases sitting between them. Looked up from germline, CDR1 is LGHNA and CDR2 is YNFKEQ. This CDR3 comprises 15 residues. Here the CDR3 DNA reads TGTGCCAGCAGCCAAGAAAGCGAGCACTCCTACGAGCAGTACTTC. Translation: CASSQESEHSYEQYF.

This clone appeared once. The V and J genes are TRBV2 and TRBJ2-3, with D possibly being TRBD2 (6 bases). The length of the CDR3 is 14 residues. Germline CDR1 is SNHLY and CDR2 is FYNNEI. V lost 7 bases, J lost 3 bases, and 14 bases lay in between. The CDR3 DNA follows: TGTGCCAGCACCACCGGGAGCGGAACAGATACGCAGTATTTT. It translates to CASTTGSGTDTQYF.

This sequence joins TRBV19 and TRBJ2-3; the D gene could be TRBD1 or TRBD2 (5 bases each). This CDR3 region has 13 residues. Per the germline V gene, CDR1 is LNHDA and CDR2 is SQIVND (reference sequence). Deletions cut 8 bases from V and 2 bases from J, with 11 bases between. The CDR3 reads CASHRDPTDTQYF. The CDR3, as DNA: TGTGCCAGTCACCGGGACCCCACAGATACGCAGTATTTT.

The chain is built from TRBV4-1 and TRBJ1-4, with a possible D match to TRBD1 (5 bases). CDR1 is MGHRA, CDR2 YSYEKL, per germline. The CDR3 extends over 17 amino acids. Trimming stripped 3 bases from V and 0 bases from J, with 14 bases between. In DNA form, the CDR3 reads TGCGCCAGCAGCCACCTCGGGGACGGGGCAACTAATGAAAAACTGTTTTTT. It is translated as CASSHLGDGATNEKLFF.

The CDR3 loop is CASNSQDRHNEQFF. CDR3 nucleotides: TGTGCCAGCAATAGCCAGGACAGGCACAATGAGCAGTTCTTC. V usage is TRBV19 and J usage is TRBJ2-1, with 7 bases identical to TRBD1. The length of the CDR3 is 14 residues. After removal of 9 bases from V and 5 bases from J, the junction contained 10 bases not matched to a gene. CDR1 and CDR2 (germline): LNHDA, SQIVND (reference sequence).

This chain joins TRBV11-2 and TRBJ1-3; 7 bases align to TRBD1. Germline V CDR1 and CDR2: SGHAT, FQNNGV. V was pared by 2 bases and J by 0 bases, with 4 bases of the junction left unmatched. The CDR3 loop spans 16 amino acids. The CDR3 nucleotides read TGTGCCAGCAGCTTAAACAGGGGAAACTCTGGAAACACCATATATTTT. Protein product: CASSLNRGNSGNTIYF.

The chain uses TRBV7-9 and TRBJ2-5; TRBD1 might be the D (7 bases). There are 15 residues in the CDR3. Germline-derived CDR1 and CDR2 are SEHNR and FQNEAQ (reference sequence). The V end was cut by 5 bases, the J end by 5 bases, with 18 bases between. In DNA form, the CDR3 reads TGTGCCAGCAGCCCTGGAGGGGGCCCACGGGAGACCCAGTACTTC. Protein sequence: CASSPGGGPRETQYF. The entire variable domain, with the rest obtained from reference TRBV7-9 and TRBJ2-5, is as follows: DTGVSQNPRHKITKRGQNVTFRCDPISEHNRLYWYRQTLGQGPEFLTYFQNEAQLEKSRLLSDRFSAERPKGSFSTLEIQRTEQGDSAMYLCASSPGGGPRETQYFGPGTRLLVL.

The chain employs TRBV7-2 and TRBJ2-7; D gene uncertain. The germline V and J ends were trimmed by 2 bases and 3 bases, with 5 bases remaining between them. CDR3 size: 12 residues. Germline V gene lookup returns CDR1 SGHTA and CDR2 FQGNSA. CDR3 sequence reads: CASSLPGYEQYF. CDR3 in DNA: TGTGCCAGCAGCTTACCGGGCTACGAGCAGTACTTC.

The rearrangement joins TRBV7-2 to TRBJ2-7; no clear D gene. The germline V gene has CDR1 SGHTA and CDR2 FQGNSA. The CDR3 length is 13 residues. V lost 2 bases to trimming and J lost 0 bases, with 5 bases between them. This CDR3 reads CASSLQSSYEQYF. The CDR3 bases are TGTGCCAGCAGCTTACAGAGCTCCTACGAGCAGTACTTC.